Presented here are 27 T cell receptor beta chains from one specimen sequenced in a study of technical replicates of blood from several donors. Using immunoSEQ multiplex PCR, the repertoire was profiled, and TCRdb retains in-frame clones only, with some absent. The sample consists of more than 80,000 clones, 85% to 95% of them appearing once. Sequences were obtained from T cells isolated from PBMCs. The receptors originated from a human donor in good health.

The gene calls are TRBV19 and TRBJ2-1, with TRBD2 as a possible D gene (5 bases). The CDR3 contains 14 residues. Looked up from germline, CDR1 is LNHDA and CDR2 is SQIVND (reference sequence). Between the trimmed V and J ends, which lost 5 bases and 0 bases, there was a span of 8 bases. Here the CDR3 DNA reads TGTGCCAGTAGTCTGGGGAGCTCCTACAATGAGCAGTTCTTC. Its protein is CASSLGSSYNEQFF.

The chain uses TRBV28 and TRBJ2-3; 8 nucleotides line up with TRBD1. V lost 6 bases to trimming and J lost 4 bases; unmatched junction nucleotides: 12. Germline V lookup: CDR1 MDHEN, CDR2 SYDVKM. This CDR3 is built from 16 residues. CDR3 loop: CASRAQDREIADTQYF. The CDR3 DNA reads TGTGCCAGCAGGGCTCAGGACAGGGAAATCGCAGATACGCAGTATTTT.

The V call is TRBV19, the J call TRBJ1-3; 7 positions agree with TRBD1. Trimming took 6 bases from V and 4 from J; bases not matched to a gene: 9. Germline V gene sequence: CDR1 LNHDA, CDR2 SQIVND (reference sequence). This CDR3 comprises 15 residues. The CDR3 nucleotides read TGTGCCAGTAGCGGGACCTCGGACAGGGGAAACACCATATATTTT. It translates to CASSGTSDRGNTIYF.

Concerning this clone: A read error may produce the germline difference seen at one junction end. This rearrangement joins TRBV15 to TRBJ2-7; D uncertain. In germline, CDR1 is LNHNV, CDR2 YYDKDF (reference sequence). CDR3 size: 13 residues. CDR3 bases: TGTGCCACCAGCGGAAGACTCTCCTCCGAGCAGTACTTC. Its protein product is CATSGRLSSEQYF.

This chain joins TRBV5-1 and TRBJ2-1, with 13 bases that match TRBD2. Germline CDR1 is SGHRS and CDR2 is YFSETQ. Trimming cost V 2 bases and J 5 bases; bases outside gene matches: 1. This CDR3 contains 15 residues. The CDR3: CASSLGTSGNNEQFF. CDR3 nucleotides: TGCGCCAGCAGCTTAGGGACTAGCGGGAACAATGAGCAGTTCTTC. The whole variable domain, filled in from reference TRBV5-1 and TRBJ2-1, reads KAGVTQTPRYLIKTRGQQVTLSCSPISGHRSVSWYQQTPGQGLQFLFEYFSETQRNKGNFPGRFSGRQFSNSRSEMNVSTLELGDSALYLCASSLGTSGNNEQFFGPGTRLTVL.

The chain combines TRBV5-4 with TRBJ2-3; D is perhaps TRBD2 (6 bases). V lost 0 bases and J 3 bases, leaving 11 bases between the germline ends. CDR1 and CDR2 from the germline V gene are SGHNT and YYREEE (reference sequence). The CDR3 has 15 amino acids. In DNA, the CDR3 is TGTGCCAGCAGCTTGGGTCCGGGAGAAACAGATACGCAGTATTTT. This encodes CASSLGPGETDTQYF.

The chain links TRBV7-8 to TRBJ1-1, with D unresolved. In germline, CDR1 is SGHVS, CDR2 FQNEAQ. CDR3 size: 13 residues. V was shortened by 3 bases and J by 6 bases, with 11 bases between the two germline ends. This CDR3 is CASSFIEGPEAFF. The CDR3 DNA reads TGTGCCAGCAGCTTTATCGAGGGTCCTGAAGCTTTCTTT.

J is TRBJ2-7 and V is TRBV4-2, with D possibly matching TRBD1 (6 bases). V dropped 0 bases and J dropped 4 bases, with 10 bases sitting between them. Germline-derived CDR1 and CDR2 are LGHNA and YNFKEQ. The CDR3 consists of 14 residues. CDR3 coding DNA: TGTGCCAGCAGCCAAGAGAGACAGGTATACGAGCAGTACTTC. As protein: CASSQERQVYEQYF.

V gene TRBV25-1 combines with J gene TRBJ2-3; D perhaps matches TRBD1 (6 bases). Trimming took off 1 base at V and 5 bases at J, with 16 bases between the two ends. The CDR3 has 16 residues. From germline, CDR1 is MGHDK and CDR2 SYGVNS. The CDR3 sequence: CASSEFGTLGVDTQYF. CDR3 DNA sequence: TGTGCCAGCAGTGAATTTGGGACACTAGGGGTAGATACGCAGTATTTT.

The chain is built from TRBV4-3 and TRBJ2-3, with 8 nucleotides matching TRBD2. Germline V gene sequence: CDR1 LGHNA, CDR2 YSLEER. The CDR3 has 17 amino acids. Trimming took 0 bases from V and 0 from J; bases not matched to a gene: 5. DNA for the CDR3: TGCGCCAGCAGCCAAGATTGGTCTAGCGGGAGCACAGATACGCAGTATTTT. This codes for CASSQDWSSGSTDTQYF.

The J gene is TRBJ2-2, the V gene TRBV9; the match to TRBD1 covers 7 bases. CDR3 length: 18 residues. The J segment lost 1 base and the V segment lost 0 bases, leaving 9 bases of the junction unmatched. Germline lookup yields CDR1 SGDLS and CDR2 YYNGEE. The CDR3 region has the DNA TGTGCCAGCAGCGTAGATTCGCACAGGGGCTTGAACACCGGGGAGCTGTTTTTT. As protein: CASSVDSHRGLNTGELFF.

This rearrangement joins TRBV6-5 to TRBJ1-4; TRBD1 aligns across 9 bases. The germline CDR1 and CDR2 sequences are MNHEY and SVGAGI. The CDR3 covers 15 residues. After removal of 5 bases from V and 8 bases from J, the junction contained 9 bases not matched to a gene. This CDR3 reads CASSRSQGAGEKLFF. The CDR3 region has the DNA TGTGCCAGCAGTAGGTCACAGGGGGCGGGGGAAAAACTGTTTTTT.

The gene calls are TRBV27 and TRBJ2-7, with 7 bases fitting TRBD2. The CDR3 is 14 residues long. In germline, CDR1 is MNHEY, CDR2 SMNVEV (reference sequence). V gave up 2 bases and J gave up 3 bases; unmatched junction bases: 4. CDR3 in amino acids: CASSLLADYYEQYF. In DNA, the CDR3 is TGTGCCAGCAGTTTACTAGCGGATTACTACGAGCAGTACTTC.

This rearrangement joins TRBV15 to TRBJ1-1, with a tentative D call TRBD1 (6 bases). In germline, CDR1 is LNHNV, CDR2 YYDKDF (reference sequence). The V gene lost 4 bases and the J gene lost 7 bases, with 13 bases spanning the gap. There are 13 residues in the CDR3. CDR3: CATSTPGGGEAFF. CDR3 nucleotides: TGTGCCACCAGCACCCCGGGAGGGGGTGAAGCTTTCTTT.

The genes are TRBV10-3 and TRBJ1-1; TRBD1 matches at 12 bases. The junction had 13 bases not matched to a gene; V was cut back by 11 bases and J by 3 bases. This CDR3 has 16 amino acids. The V gene's germline CDR1 is ENHRY and CDR2 SYGVKD. This chain's CDR3 is CAVRPGQGALDTEAFF. DNA of the CDR3: TGTGCCGTGCGCCCGGGACAGGGGGCGCTGGACACTGAAGCTTTCTTT.

V and J are TRBV18 and TRBJ1-2; no firm D call. The CDR3 extends over 14 amino acids. The germline V gene has CDR1 KGHSH and CDR2 LQKENI. Deletions cut 4 bases from V and 0 bases from J, with 9 bases between. For the CDR3, the DNA is TGTGCCAGCTCACAGGGAGGAGCTAACTATGGCTACACCTTC. This gives the protein CASSQGGANYGYTF.

V is TRBV5-4 and J is TRBJ2-3; no clear D. V lost 0 bases and J 1 base, leaving 9 bases between the germline ends. Looked up from germline, CDR1 is SGHNT and CDR2 is YYREEE (reference sequence). This CDR3 has 15 amino acids. The DNA for the CDR3 is TGTGCCAGCAGCTTGGCCTTTCTAGGCACAGATACGCAGTATTTT. This sequence encodes CASSLAFLGTDTQYF. The entire variable domain, with the rest obtained from reference TRBV5-4 and TRBJ2-3, is as follows: ETGVTQSPTHLIKTRGQQVTLRCSSQSGHNTVSWYQQALGQGPQFIFQYYREEENGRGNFPPRFSGLQFPNYSSELNVNALELDDSALYLCASSLAFLGTDTQYFGPGTRLTVL.

Only one count was recorded for this clone. The V call is TRBV18, the J call TRBJ2-1; no firm D call. V was clipped by 0 bases and J by 9 bases, with 12 bases between them. This CDR3 is built from 14 residues. CDR1 KGHSH and CDR2 LQKENI come from the germline V gene. The CDR3 loop is CASSPPLQLGEQFF. In DNA, the CDR3 is TGTGCCAGCTCACCACCACTACAATTGGGTGAGCAGTTCTTC. Variable domain in full (rest from reference TRBV18 and TRBJ2-1): NAGVMQNPRHLVRRRGQEARLRCSPMKGHSHVYWYRQLPEEGLKFMVYLQKENIIDESGMPKERFSAEFPKEGPSILRIQQVVRGDSAAYFCASSPPLQLGEQFFGPGTRLTVL.

The chain carries TRBV27 and TRBJ1-1; D gene unclear. The germline gives CDR1 MNHEY, CDR2 SMNVEV (reference sequence). The CDR3 is made up of 13 amino acids. The V end was cut by 5 bases, the J end by 0 bases, with 7 bases between. CDR3 sequence (DNA): TGTGCCAGCAGTAAACGGGTGAACACTGAAGCTTTCTTT. This encodes CASSKRVNTEAFF.

The rearrangement links TRBV13 to TRBJ2-3, with D possibly being TRBD2 (5 bases). The CDR3 has 13 residues. Trimming pared 0 bases from V and 6 bases from J, leaving 7 bases between. Germline V gene lookup returns CDR1 PRHDT and CDR2 FYEKMQ (reference sequence). CDR3 nucleotide sequence: TGTGCCAGCAGCTTAGGGAGGAGGGATACGCAGTATTTT. Its translation is CASSLGRRDTQYF.

This chain links TRBV29-1 with TRBJ2-7; no definite D call. This CDR3 spans 12 amino acids. Germline V CDR1 and CDR2: SQVTM, ANQGSEA. V gave up 2 bases and J gave up 0 bases, with 5 bases separating them. The CDR3: CSVEFHSYEQYF. The CDR3 nucleotides read TGCAGCGTTGAATTCCACTCCTACGAGCAGTACTTC.

The chain combines TRBV5-1 with TRBJ2-6, with 8 bases matching TRBD2. The CDR3 sequence is 17 residues long. CDR1 and CDR2 from the germline V gene are SGHRS and YFSETQ. Trimming cost V 4 bases and J 2 bases; bases outside gene matches: 8. The CDR3 loop reads CASSDLAGGAGANVLTF. As DNA, the CDR3 is TGCGCCAGCAGCGATCTGGCGGGGGGCGCTGGGGCCAACGTCCTGACTTTC.

V is TRBV7-2 and J is TRBJ2-3, with D tentatively TRBD2 (6 bases). V was cut by 0 bases and J by 5 bases, with 6 bases left in between. The CDR3 length is 13 residues. The germline CDR1 and CDR2 sequences are SGHTA and FQGNSA. Here the CDR3 reads CASSLAAGDTQYF. The CDR3 coding sequence is TGTGCCAGCAGCTTAGCAGCGGGAGATACGCAGTATTTT.

V and J are TRBV7-9 and TRBJ1-1; D unclear. Trimming stripped 3 bases from V and 1 base from J, with 9 bases between. The CDR3 loop spans 14 amino acids. Per the germline V gene, CDR1 is SEHNR and CDR2 is FQNEAQ (reference sequence). CDR3 nucleotide sequence: TGTGCCAGCAGCTTGGGTGCAGGGAACACTGAAGCTTTCTTT. Translated: CASSLGAGNTEAFF.

The chain has TRBV4-2 and TRBJ2-1; D is perhaps TRBD1 (5 bases). Germline lookup yields CDR1 LGHNA and CDR2 YNFKEQ. The ends were cut back, 4 bases at V and 4 bases at J, with 11 bases in the middle. The CDR3 runs 14 residues. CDR3 nucleotide sequence: TGTGCCAGCAGCCCCAGGGCACAGTACAATGAGCAGTTCTTC. Protein product: CASSPRAQYNEQFF.

The chain couples TRBV6-5 to TRBJ1-5; 10 positions agree with TRBD1. V shed 5 bases and J 7 bases; nucleotides not matched to a gene: 8. There are 15 residues in the CDR3. Germline V gene sequence: CDR1 MNHEY, CDR2 SVGAGI. The CDR3: CASSPGTGVNQPQHF. The CDR3 nucleotides are TGTGCCAGCAGTCCCGGGACAGGGGTTAACCAGCCCCAGCATTTT.

In its sample, this clone was seen once. The gene calls are TRBV27 and TRBJ1-1, with 7 bases lining up with TRBD1. The CDR3 totals 13 residues. Trimming at V came to 3 bases and at J to 5 bases, leaving 3 bases not matched to a gene. From germline, CDR1 is MNHEY and CDR2 SMNVEV (reference sequence). The CDR3 spells CASSFSGGTEAFF. The CDR3 DNA reads TGTGCCAGCAGTTTCTCAGGGGGGACTGAAGCTTTCTTT.